This entry concerns a single TCR beta chain. Its specificity is not known. J gave up 3 bases and V 6 bases, and 5 bases lay outside the gene matches. This CDR3 region has 15 residues. Germline V lookup: CDR1 MNHEY, CDR2 SMNVEV (reference sequence). As handled by the study authors: Junction-only sequences produced by ImmunoSEQ had no quality scores, so filtering differed. Sequencing used immunoSEQ multiplex PCR; TCRdb keeps in-frame clones, though not all of them. V and J calls and clone size come straight from that table; D and trimming were deduced from the DNA. The data show about 2,200,000 clones, with about 93% seen just once and over 1.5% held by the top ten. This specimen belongs to a study of shared clonotypes between healthy human individuals. Study observations and caveats: Approximately 5% was the fraction of naive CD4 clonotypes found shared across four donors.

CD45RO-negative, CCR7-selected cells formed the naive CD8 fraction, which excluded terminally differentiated effector memory CD45RA+ cells. The sequenced sample consisted of naive CD8+ T cells from PBMCs. The chain carries TRBV27 and TRBJ1-4, with TRBD1 matching over 9 bases. This sequence was found in a man younger than 35 in good health. Some clones in this sample may be carry-over from other donors' samples. The CDR3 spells CASSLTGGPNEKLFF. The DNA of the CDR3 is TGTGCCAGCAGCTTAACAGGGGGCCCTAATGAAAAACTGTTTTTT.